Listed below are T cell receptor beta chains from one sample, sequenced in a study of shared clonotypes between healthy human individuals. Method: immunoSEQ multiplex PCR; TCRdb's copy keeps in-frame clones and lacks some. The profile shows about 1.5 million clones, 95% to 99% of them singletons. The sequencing input was naive CD4+ T cells sorted from blood. These receptors were collected from a man aged 30-40 years in good health. The CDR3 runs from the conserved cysteine through the conserved F or W. The D gene is left open where the match is weak. Size is omitted from some rows. Given values are once, few, many or a class for expanded clones.

j_gene: TRBJ2-1
d_gene: .
abundance: .
v_gene: TRBV5-4
CDR3aa: CASSLIGGLEQFF
CDR3nt: TGTGCCAGCAGCTTGATCGGGGGACTTGAGCAGTTCTTC

j_gene: TRBJ1-1
d_gene: .
abundance: .
v_gene: TRBV7-9
CDR3aa: CASSAAGGTEAFF
CDR3nt: TGTGCCAGCAGCGCGGCGGGGGGCACTGAAGCTTTCTTT

j_gene: TRBJ2-3
d_gene: TRBD2
abundance: .
v_gene: TRBV7-3
CDR3aa: CASSFTIRGERESTDTQYF
CDR3nt: TGTGCCAGCAGCTTTACGATCAGAGGTGAGCGGGAGAGCACAGATACGCAGTATTTT

j_gene: TRBJ2-1
d_gene: .
abundance: .
v_gene: TRBV18
CDR3aa: CASSPGPDRPSEFF
CDR3nt: TGTGCCAGCTCACCAGGACCTGACAGACCGAGCGAGTTCTTC

j_gene: TRBJ2-5
d_gene: .
abundance: once
v_gene: TRBV30
CDR3aa: CAWRGSETQYF
CDR3nt: TGTGCCTGGAGGGGGAGTGAGACCCAGTACTTC

j_gene: TRBJ2-3
d_gene: .
abundance: .
v_gene: TRBV7-9
CDR3aa: CASSSGAASSTDTQYF
CDR3nt: TGTGCCAGCAGCTCCGGGGCAGCTTCTAGCACAGATACGCAGTATTTT

j_gene: TRBJ1-5
d_gene: TRBD1
abundance: .
v_gene: TRBV27
CDR3aa: CASSSSQGKPQHF
CDR3nt: TGTGCCAGCAGTTCATCACAGGGGAAGCCCCAGCATTTT

j_gene: TRBJ1-5
d_gene: .
abundance: .
v_gene: TRBV4-1
CDR3aa: CASSQLGLGNQPQHF
CDR3nt: TGCGCCAGCAGCCAGTTGGGATTGGGCAATCAGCCCCAGCATTTT

j_gene: TRBJ2-1
d_gene: TRBD2
abundance: .
v_gene: TRBV5-1
CDR3aa: CASSVGLAAYNEQFF
CDR3nt: TGCGCCAGCAGCGTGGGACTAGCGGCTTACAATGAGCAGTTCTTC

j_gene: TRBJ2-3
d_gene: TRBD2
abundance: once
v_gene: TRBV5-1
CDR3aa: CASALYWGGSSPDTQYF
CDR3nt: TGCGCCAGCGCCTTATATTGGGGCGGGAGTTCCCCAGATACGCAGTATTTT

j_gene: TRBJ2-3
d_gene: TRBD1
abundance: .
v_gene: TRBV18
CDR3aa: CASSPGAGGDTQYF
CDR3nt: TGTGCCAGCTCACCGGGAGCAGGGGGAGATACGCAGTATTTT

j_gene: TRBJ2-5
d_gene: .
abundance: .
v_gene: TRBV5-1
CDR3aa: CASSLWGTNQETQYF
CDR3nt: TGCGCCAGCAGCTTGTGGGGGACCAACCAAGAGACCCAGTACTTC

j_gene: TRBJ2-5
d_gene: .
abundance: .
v_gene: TRBV2
CDR3aa: CASSERFETQYF
CDR3nt: TGTGCCAGCAGTGAGAGGTTTGAGACCCAGTACTTC

j_gene: TRBJ1-1
d_gene: .
abundance: .
v_gene: TRBV27
CDR3aa: CASSSPRHIEAFF
CDR3nt: TGTGCCAGCAGCTCCCCGAGACATATCGAAGCTTTCTTT

j_gene: TRBJ2-1
d_gene: .
abundance: .
v_gene: TRBV18
CDR3aa: CASSPLLWGSSYNEQFF
CDR3nt: TGTGCCAGCTCACCTCTATTATGGGGCAGCTCCTACAATGAGCAGTTCTTC

j_gene: TRBJ2-2
d_gene: TRBD1
abundance: .
v_gene: TRBV19
CDR3aa: CASSTPGGRSLGGELFF
CDR3nt: TGTGCCAGTAGTACCCCAGGGGGCAGATCGTTGGGCGGGGAGCTGTTTTTT

j_gene: TRBJ2-2
d_gene: TRBD2
abundance: .
v_gene: TRBV7-8
CDR3aa: CASSFGKTTSGHSNTGELFF
CDR3nt: TGTGCCAGCAGCTTTGGGAAGACCACTAGCGGGCACTCGAACACCGGGGAGCTGTTTTTT

j_gene: TRBJ1-2
d_gene: .
abundance: .
v_gene: TRBV19
CDR3aa: CASSGEGRGYTF
CDR3nt: TGTGCCAGTAGTGGTGAGGGTAGAGGCTACACCTTC

j_gene: TRBJ1-2
d_gene: .
abundance: .
v_gene: TRBV28
CDR3aa: CASSPQTTNFYTF
CDR3nt: TGTGCCAGCAGTCCACAGACAACGAATTTCTACACCTTC

j_gene: TRBJ2-3
d_gene: .
abundance: .
v_gene: TRBV10-1
CDR3aa: CASSDLDPGLDTQYF
CDR3nt: TGCGCCAGCAGTGACCTAGACCCAGGGCTGGATACGCAGTATTTT

j_gene: TRBJ2-7
d_gene: TRBD2
abundance: .
v_gene: TRBV7-9
CDR3aa: CASRLTSGRAYEQYF
CDR3nt: TGTGCCAGCAGGTTGACTAGCGGGAGAGCCTACGAGCAGTACTTC

j_gene: TRBJ2-2
d_gene: .
abundance: .
v_gene: TRBV29-1
CDR3aa: CSVGGRYFGELFF
CDR3nt: TGCAGCGTCGGAGGGAGGTATTTCGGGGAGCTGTTTTTT

j_gene: TRBJ2-1
d_gene: .
abundance: .
v_gene: TRBV5-6
CDR3aa: CASSLRLQAPNEQFF
CDR3nt: TGTGCCAGCAGCTTGAGGCTCCAGGCCCCCAATGAGCAGTTCTTC

j_gene: TRBJ2-7
d_gene: .
abundance: once
v_gene: TRBV10-3
CDR3aa: CAISDQGLPYEQYF
CDR3nt: TGTGCCATCAGTGACCAGGGTCTCCCCTACGAGCAGTACTTC

j_gene: TRBJ1-4
d_gene: .
abundance: .
v_gene: TRBV2
CDR3aa: CASSARTATNEKLFF
CDR3nt: TGTGCCAGCAGTGCAAGGACAGCAACTAATGAAAAACTGTTTTTT

j_gene: TRBJ2-7
d_gene: .
abundance: .
v_gene: TRBV5-6
CDR3aa: CALNGRWEETPYEQYF
CDR3nt: TGTGCCTTAAATGGCCGGTGGGAGGAGACACCCTACGAGCAGTACTTC

j_gene: TRBJ2-7
d_gene: .
abundance: .
v_gene: TRBV6-5
CDR3aa: CASRRTGYEGHEQYF
CDR3nt: TGTGCCAGCAGGCGCACAGGGTATGAGGGCCACGAGCAGTACTTC

j_gene: TRBJ2-1
d_gene: TRBD2
abundance: .
v_gene: TRBV5-6
CDR3aa: CASSLGLAGVDNEQFF
CDR3nt: TGTGCCAGCAGCTTGGGACTAGCGGGAGTTGACAATGAGCAGTTCTTC

j_gene: TRBJ1-6
d_gene: TRBD1
abundance: .
v_gene: TRBV18
CDR3aa: CASSPTDRGNSPLHF
CDR3nt: TGTGCCAGCTCACCGACGGACAGGGGTAATTCACCCCTCCACTTT

j_gene: TRBJ2-5
d_gene: TRBD1
abundance: .
v_gene: TRBV11-2
CDR3aa: CASRSGTGRKTQETQYF
CDR3nt: TGTGCCAGCAGGTCGGGGACAGGGAGAAAAACTCAAGAGACCCAGTACTTC

j_gene: TRBJ2-7
d_gene: .
abundance: .
v_gene: TRBV6-1
CDR3aa: CASSEMTASGYEQYF
CDR3nt: TGTGCCAGCAGTGAGATGACAGCGTCGGGCTACGAGCAGTACTTC

j_gene: TRBJ2-3
d_gene: .
abundance: .
v_gene: TRBV5-4
CDR3aa: CASSSAGGHLPDTQYF
CDR3nt: TGTGCCAGCAGCTCCGCTGGAGGACATCTTCCAGATACGCAGTATTTT

j_gene: TRBJ1-1
d_gene: .
abundance: .
v_gene: TRBV6-4
CDR3aa: CASSAATNTEAFF
CDR3nt: TGTGCCAGCAGTGCGGCCACGAACACTGAAGCTTTCTTT

j_gene: TRBJ2-2
d_gene: .
abundance: .
v_gene: TRBV5-1
CDR3aa: CASSLVRGLNTGELFF
CDR3nt: TGCGCCAGCAGCTTGGTCAGGGGCCTGAACACCGGGGAGCTGTTTTTT

j_gene: TRBJ2-7
d_gene: TRBD1
abundance: once
v_gene: TRBV5-4
CDR3aa: CASSFMTGQFYEQYF
CDR3nt: TGTGCCAGCAGCTTTATGACAGGGCAATTCTACGAGCAGTACTTC

j_gene: TRBJ2-1
d_gene: TRBD2
abundance: .
v_gene: TRBV11-2
CDR3aa: CASSLRLAGGNEQFF
CDR3nt: TGTGCCAGCAGCTTAAGACTAGCGGGAGGCAATGAGCAGTTCTTC

j_gene: TRBJ2-7
d_gene: TRBD1
abundance: .
v_gene: TRBV11-2
CDR3aa: CASSLSELDRELYEQYF
CDR3nt: TGTGCCAGCAGCTTATCCGAATTAGACAGGGAACTTTACGAGCAGTACTTC

j_gene: TRBJ2-7
d_gene: TRBD2
abundance: .
v_gene: TRBV5-5
CDR3aa: CASRVTSGSYEQYF
CDR3nt: TGTGCCAGCAGGGTGACTAGCGGGAGCTACGAGCAGTACTTC

j_gene: TRBJ2-2
d_gene: .
abundance: .
v_gene: TRBV9
CDR3aa: CASTRDMDTGELFF
CDR3nt: TGTGCCAGCACCCGGGATATGGACACCGGGGAGCTGTTTTTT

j_gene: TRBJ1-5
d_gene: TRBD1
abundance: .
v_gene: TRBV15
CDR3aa: CATSRDRDQPQHF
CDR3nt: TGTGCCACCAGCCGGGACAGGGATCAGCCCCAGCATTTT

j_gene: TRBJ2-7
d_gene: TRBD1
abundance: .
v_gene: TRBV2
CDR3aa: CASARGLGPEQYF
CDR3nt: TGTGCCAGCGCCAGGGGGCTGGGTCCCGAGCAGTACTTC

j_gene: TRBJ2-1
d_gene: TRBD2
abundance: .
v_gene: TRBV9
CDR3aa: CASSVGLAGDYNEQFF
CDR3nt: TGTGCCAGCAGCGTAGGGTTAGCGGGAGACTACAATGAGCAGTTCTTC

j_gene: TRBJ2-7
d_gene: .
abundance: .
v_gene: TRBV10-3
CDR3aa: CAISEGQTESYEQYF
CDR3nt: TGTGCCATCAGTGAGGGACAAACTGAATCCTACGAGCAGTACTTC

j_gene: TRBJ2-6
d_gene: .
abundance: .
v_gene: TRBV6-4
CDR3aa: CASSDSSSGANVLTF
CDR3nt: TGTGCCAGCAGTGACTCGAGCTCTGGGGCCAACGTCCTGACTTTC

j_gene: TRBJ2-7
d_gene: .
abundance: .
v_gene: TRBV5-1
CDR3aa: CASSLARQGSEQYF
CDR3nt: TGCGCCAGCAGCTTGGCTCGGCAGGGTAGCGAGCAGTACTTC

j_gene: TRBJ2-5
d_gene: .
abundance: once
v_gene: TRBV28
CDR3aa: CASSFPGVSETQYF
CDR3nt: TGTGCCAGCAGTTTCCCGGGAGTGTCAGAGACCCAGTACTTC

j_gene: TRBJ1-2
d_gene: .
abundance: .
v_gene: TRBV7-8
CDR3aa: CASSSRQQSNYGYTF
CDR3nt: TGTGCCAGCAGCTCCCGACAGCAATCTAACTATGGCTACACCTTC

j_gene: TRBJ2-7
d_gene: .
abundance: .
v_gene: TRBV18
CDR3aa: CASSLGTSRGEQYF
CDR3nt: TGTGCCAGCTCACTCGGGACCTCCAGGGGAGAGCAGTACTTC